This entry lists 8 T cell receptor beta chains sequenced from one sample in a study of blood T cell repertoires in COVID-19. Sequencing was performed with immunoSEQ multiplex PCR; in TCRdb, only in-frame clones are kept and a portion is missing. The repertoire holds 160,000 or so clones, roughly four fifths seen once, with over 10% in the top ten. The sequenced sample was peripheral blood. The receptor set was obtained from a man between 65 and 79 years old who had recovered from COVID-19.

The V and J genes are TRBV7-2 and TRBJ1-6; tentatively, D is TRBD1 (6 bases). CDR1 is SGHTA and CDR2 is FQGNSA in the germline V gene. The germline V and J ends were trimmed by 2 bases and 0 bases, with 8 bases remaining between them. There are 16 residues in the CDR3. The CDR3 bases are TGTGCCAGCAGCTTACAGGGGAGCTCCTATAATTCACCCCTCCACTTT. Residues: CASSLQGSSYNSPLHF.

The chain employs TRBV3-1 (or the pseudogene TRBV3-2) and TRBJ2-1; D is perhaps TRBD2 (6 bases). Trimming stripped 0 bases from V and 8 bases from J, with 20 bases between. Per germline, CDR1 LGHDT and CDR2 YNNKEL (reference sequence). The CDR3 covers 17 residues. This chain's CDR3 is CASSQDADPGTYDEQFF. The CDR3, as DNA: TGTGCCAGCAGCCAAGATGCGGACCCCGGGACTTATGATGAGCAGTTCTTC.

The V call is TRBV5-1, the J call TRBJ2-3; TRBD2 agrees at 12 bases. J lost 4 bases, V lost 3 bases, and 6 bases had no gene match. This CDR3 is built from 16 residues. The germline V gene has CDR1 SGHRS and CDR2 YFSETQ. Here the CDR3 reads CASSSRTSGTPDTQYF. Written as DNA, the CDR3 is TGCGCCAGCAGCTCCCGGACTAGCGGGACCCCAGATACGCAGTATTTT.

This clone was seen only once. The V and J genes are TRBV7-2 and TRBJ2-7, with 8 bases matching TRBD2. With 2 bases clipped from V and 6 bases from J, the junction kept 3 bases outside the gene matches. There are 13 residues in the CDR3. Germline values: CDR1 SGHTA, CDR2 FQGNSA. CDR3 loop: CASSLSGSLEQYF. The CDR3 region has the DNA TGTGCCAGCAGCTTAAGCGGGAGCCTCGAGCAGTACTTC.

The chain has TRBV28 and TRBJ1-1, with 9 bases lining up with TRBD1. V lost 8 bases and J lost 11; bases outside the gene matches: 15. Germline CDR1 MDHEN, CDR2 SYDVKM. The CDR3 spans 14 residues. In nucleotides, the CDR3 is TGTGCCAGCGGGTCCGGGACAGGGTACAGTGGGGCTTTCTTT. Its protein product is CASGSGTGYSGAFF.

This clone has a single count. The CDR3 nucleotides read TGTGCCAGTAGTGTGTGGGCTAGCGGGAGAATGTACGAGCAGTACTTC. Translation: CASSVWASGRMYEQYF. This rearrangement joins TRBV19 to TRBJ2-7; 10 bases map to TRBD2. Germline V gene data show CDR1 as LNHDA and CDR2 as SQIVND (reference sequence). The length of the CDR3 is 16 residues. V shed 5 bases and J 4 bases; nucleotides not matched to a gene: 11.

The chain uses TRBV2 and TRBJ2-3; D may be TRBD2 (5 bases). The CDR3 spans 16 residues. The V end lost 1 base, the J end lost 0 bases, and 11 bases lay between the germline ends. Germline CDR1 and CDR2: SNHLY and FYNNEI. CDR3 bases: TGTGCCAGCAGTGAAGGAGCAGCGGCTAGCACAGATACGCAGTATTTT. Its protein is CASSEGAAASTDTQYF. Drawing the rest from reference TRBV2 and TRBJ2-3, the complete variable domain is EPEVTQTPSHQVTQMGQEVILRCVPISNHLYFYWYRQILGQKVEFLVSFYNNEISEKSEIFDDQFSVERPDGSNFTLKIRSTKLEDSAMYFCASSEGAAASTDTQYFGPGTRLTVL.

The CDR3 reads CASSPRGQYSNQPQHF. CDR3 coding DNA: TGTGCCAGCAGCCCAAGGGGACAGTATAGCAATCAGCCCCAGCATTTT. The chain is built from TRBV5-8 and TRBJ1-5; TRBD1 matches at 7 bases. With V trimmed by 4 bases and J by 0 bases, 7 bases remained unmatched. This CDR3 contains 16 residues. CDR1 is SGHTS, CDR2 YDEGEE, per germline.